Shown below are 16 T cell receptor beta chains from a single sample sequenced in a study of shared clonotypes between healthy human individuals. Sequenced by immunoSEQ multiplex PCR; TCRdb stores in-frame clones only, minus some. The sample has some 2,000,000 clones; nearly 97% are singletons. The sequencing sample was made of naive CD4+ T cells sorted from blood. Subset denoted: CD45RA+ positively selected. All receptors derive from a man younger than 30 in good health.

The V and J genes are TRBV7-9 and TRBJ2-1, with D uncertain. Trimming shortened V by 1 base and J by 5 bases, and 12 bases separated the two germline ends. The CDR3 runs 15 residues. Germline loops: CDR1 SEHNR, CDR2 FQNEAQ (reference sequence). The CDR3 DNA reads TGTGCCAGCAGCTTAGTAAATCGTCGGGACAATGAGCAGTTCTTC. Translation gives CASSLVNRRDNEQFF.

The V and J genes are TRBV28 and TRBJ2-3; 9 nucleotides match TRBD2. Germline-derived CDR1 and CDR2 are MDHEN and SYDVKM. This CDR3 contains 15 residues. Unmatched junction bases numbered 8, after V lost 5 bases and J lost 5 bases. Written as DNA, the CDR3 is TGTGCCAGCAGTACAGGACTAGCGCAGGGAGATACGCAGTATTTT. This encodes CASSTGLAQGDTQYF.

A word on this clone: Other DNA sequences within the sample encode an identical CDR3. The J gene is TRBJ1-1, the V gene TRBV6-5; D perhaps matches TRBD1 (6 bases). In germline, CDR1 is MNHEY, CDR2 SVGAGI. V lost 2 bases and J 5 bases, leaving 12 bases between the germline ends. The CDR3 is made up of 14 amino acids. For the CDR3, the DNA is TGTGCCAGCAGTTACCTACAGGGCGGTACTGAAGCTTTCTTT. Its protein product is CASSYLQGGTEAFF.

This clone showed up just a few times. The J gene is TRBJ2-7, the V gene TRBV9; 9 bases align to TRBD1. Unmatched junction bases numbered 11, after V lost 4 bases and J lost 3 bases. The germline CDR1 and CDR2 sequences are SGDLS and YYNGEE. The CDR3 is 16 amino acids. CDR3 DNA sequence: TGTGCCAGCAGCCCCTCGTCTCCGGGACAGGGCTACGAGCAGTACTTC. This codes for CASSPSSPGQGYEQYF.

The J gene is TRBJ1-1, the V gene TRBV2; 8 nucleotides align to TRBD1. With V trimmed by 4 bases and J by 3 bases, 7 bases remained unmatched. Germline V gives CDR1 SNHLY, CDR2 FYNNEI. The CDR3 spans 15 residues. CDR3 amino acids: CASSGGQVDYTEAFF. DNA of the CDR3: TGTGCCAGCAGTGGGGGACAGGTTGACTACACTGAAGCTTTCTTT.

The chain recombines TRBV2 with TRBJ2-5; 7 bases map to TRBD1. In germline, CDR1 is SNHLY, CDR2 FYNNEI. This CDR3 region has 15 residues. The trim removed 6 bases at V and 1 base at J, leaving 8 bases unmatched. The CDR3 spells CASRDLRDSQETQYF. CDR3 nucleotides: TGTGCCAGCAGAGACCTCCGGGACAGCCAAGAGACCCAGTACTTC.

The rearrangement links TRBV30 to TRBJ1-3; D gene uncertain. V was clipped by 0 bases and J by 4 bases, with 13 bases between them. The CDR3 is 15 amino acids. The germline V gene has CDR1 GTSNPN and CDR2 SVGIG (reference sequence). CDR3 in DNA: TGTGCCTGGAGTGTAAACAGAGGGAAAGGAAACACCATATATTTT. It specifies CAWSVNRGKGNTIYF.

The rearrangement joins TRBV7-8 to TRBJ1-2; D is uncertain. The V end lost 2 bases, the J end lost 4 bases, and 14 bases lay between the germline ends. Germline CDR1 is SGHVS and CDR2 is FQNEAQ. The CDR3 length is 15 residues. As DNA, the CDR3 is TGTGCCAGCAGCTTAAATACATACCAAGGCTATGGCTACACCTTC. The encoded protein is CASSLNTYQGYGYTF.

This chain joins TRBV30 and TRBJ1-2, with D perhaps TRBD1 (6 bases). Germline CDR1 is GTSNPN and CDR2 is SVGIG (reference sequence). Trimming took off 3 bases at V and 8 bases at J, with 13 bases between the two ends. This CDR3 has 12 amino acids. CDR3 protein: CAWSNDRYGYTF. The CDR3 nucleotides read TGTGCCTGGAGCAACGACAGGTACGGCTACACCTTC.

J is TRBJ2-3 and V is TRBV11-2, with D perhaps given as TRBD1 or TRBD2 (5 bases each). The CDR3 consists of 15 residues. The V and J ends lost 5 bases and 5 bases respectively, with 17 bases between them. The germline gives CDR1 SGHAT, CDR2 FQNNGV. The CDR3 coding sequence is TGTGCCAGCAGCATACGGGGCCAGGGCGTAGATACGCAGTATTTT. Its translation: CASSIRGQGVDTQYF. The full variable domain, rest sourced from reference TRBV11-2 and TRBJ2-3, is EAGVAQSPRYKIIEKRQSVAFWCNPISGHATLYWYQQILGQGPKLLIQFQNNGVVDDSQLPKDRFSAERLKGVDSTLKIQPAKLEDSAVYLCASSIRGQGVDTQYFGPGTRLTVL.

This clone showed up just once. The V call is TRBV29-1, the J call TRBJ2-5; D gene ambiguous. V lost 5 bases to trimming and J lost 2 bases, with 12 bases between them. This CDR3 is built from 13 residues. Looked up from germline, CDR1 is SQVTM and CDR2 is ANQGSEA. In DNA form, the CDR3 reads TGCAGCGTTTCTCCTCAGATACAAGAGACCCAGTACTTC. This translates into CSVSPQIQETQYF.

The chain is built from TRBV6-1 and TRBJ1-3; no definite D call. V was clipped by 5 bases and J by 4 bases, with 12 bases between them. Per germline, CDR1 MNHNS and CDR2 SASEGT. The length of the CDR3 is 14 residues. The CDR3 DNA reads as TGTGCCAGCAGTATCTCGGGATGGGGAAACACCATATATTTT. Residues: CASSISGWGNTIYF.

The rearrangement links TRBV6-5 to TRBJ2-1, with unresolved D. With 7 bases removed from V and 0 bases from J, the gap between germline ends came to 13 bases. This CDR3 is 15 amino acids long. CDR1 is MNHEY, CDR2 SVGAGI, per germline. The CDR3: CASTTGQYSYNEQFF. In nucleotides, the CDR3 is TGTGCCAGCACCACCGGTCAGTACTCCTACAATGAGCAGTTCTTC.

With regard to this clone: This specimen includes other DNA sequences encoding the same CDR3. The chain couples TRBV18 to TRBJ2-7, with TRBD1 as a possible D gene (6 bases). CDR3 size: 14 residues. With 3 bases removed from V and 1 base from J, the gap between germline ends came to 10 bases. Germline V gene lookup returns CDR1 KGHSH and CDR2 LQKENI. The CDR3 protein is CASSPPGTSYEQYF. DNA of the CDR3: TGTGCCAGCTCACCGCCCGGGACATCCTACGAGCAGTACTTC.

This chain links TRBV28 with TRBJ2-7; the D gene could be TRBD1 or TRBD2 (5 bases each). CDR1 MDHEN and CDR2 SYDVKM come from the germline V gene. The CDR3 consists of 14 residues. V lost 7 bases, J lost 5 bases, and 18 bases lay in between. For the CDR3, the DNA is TGTGCCAGCATGGGAATTGGGGGTTTAAACGAGCAGTACTTC. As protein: CASMGIGGLNEQYF.

DNA for the CDR3: TGTGCCAGCTCACCGACAGGGTTGGCCTCTGAGTCCCAGCATTTT. This translates into CASSPTGLASESQHF. This sequence joins TRBV18 and TRBJ1-5; TRBD1 aligns across 7 bases. The germline gives CDR1 KGHSH, CDR2 LQKENI. The length of the CDR3 is 15 residues. With V trimmed by 3 bases and J by 11 bases, 13 bases remained unmatched.